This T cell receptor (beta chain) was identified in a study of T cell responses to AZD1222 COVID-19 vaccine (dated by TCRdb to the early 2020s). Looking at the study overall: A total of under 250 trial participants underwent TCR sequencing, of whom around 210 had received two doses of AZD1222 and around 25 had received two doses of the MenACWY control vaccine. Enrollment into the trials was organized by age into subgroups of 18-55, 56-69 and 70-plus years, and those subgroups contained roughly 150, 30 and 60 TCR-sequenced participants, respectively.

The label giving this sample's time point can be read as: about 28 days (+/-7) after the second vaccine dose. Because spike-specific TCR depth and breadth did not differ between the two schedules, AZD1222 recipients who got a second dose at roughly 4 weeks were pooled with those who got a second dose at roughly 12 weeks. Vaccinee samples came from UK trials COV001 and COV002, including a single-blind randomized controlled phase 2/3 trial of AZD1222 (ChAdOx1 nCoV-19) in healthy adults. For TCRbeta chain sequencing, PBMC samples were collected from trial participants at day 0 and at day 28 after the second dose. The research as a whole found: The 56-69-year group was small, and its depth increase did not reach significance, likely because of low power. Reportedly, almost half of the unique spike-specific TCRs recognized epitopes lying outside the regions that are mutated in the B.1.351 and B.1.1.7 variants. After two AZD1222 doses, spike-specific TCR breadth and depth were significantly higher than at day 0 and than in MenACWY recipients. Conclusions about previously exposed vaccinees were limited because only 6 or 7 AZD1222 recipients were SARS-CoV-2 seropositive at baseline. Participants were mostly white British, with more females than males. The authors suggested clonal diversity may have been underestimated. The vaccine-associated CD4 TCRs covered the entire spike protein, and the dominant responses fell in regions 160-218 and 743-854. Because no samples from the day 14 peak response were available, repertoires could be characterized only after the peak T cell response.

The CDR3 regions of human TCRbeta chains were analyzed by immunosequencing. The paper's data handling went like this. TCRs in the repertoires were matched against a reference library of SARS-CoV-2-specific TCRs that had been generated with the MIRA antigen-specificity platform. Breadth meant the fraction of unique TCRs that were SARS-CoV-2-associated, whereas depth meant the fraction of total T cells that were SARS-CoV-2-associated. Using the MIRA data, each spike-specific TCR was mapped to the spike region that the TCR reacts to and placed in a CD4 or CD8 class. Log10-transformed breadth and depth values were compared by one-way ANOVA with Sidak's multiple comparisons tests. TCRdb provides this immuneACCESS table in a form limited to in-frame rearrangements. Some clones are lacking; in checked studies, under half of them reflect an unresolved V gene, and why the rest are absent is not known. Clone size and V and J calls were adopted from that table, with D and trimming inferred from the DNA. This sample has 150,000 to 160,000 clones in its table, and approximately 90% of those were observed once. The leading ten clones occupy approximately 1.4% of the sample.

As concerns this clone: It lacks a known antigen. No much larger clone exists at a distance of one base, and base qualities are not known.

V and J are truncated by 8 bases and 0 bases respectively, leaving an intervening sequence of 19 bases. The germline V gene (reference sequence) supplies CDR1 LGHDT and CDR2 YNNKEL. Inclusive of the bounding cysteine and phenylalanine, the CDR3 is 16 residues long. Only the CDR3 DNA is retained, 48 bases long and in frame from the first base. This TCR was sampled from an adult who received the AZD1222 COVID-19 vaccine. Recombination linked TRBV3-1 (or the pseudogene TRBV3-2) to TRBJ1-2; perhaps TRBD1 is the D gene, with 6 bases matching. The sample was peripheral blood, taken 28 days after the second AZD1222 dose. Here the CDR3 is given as CASRSSDSRANYGYTF. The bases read TGTGCCAGCCGCTCATCGGACAGCCGAGCTAACTATGGCTACACCTTC.